This TCR beta chain was obtained from a study of spatial heterogeneity in lung cancer. Time point denoted: sample taken at primary tumor resection. TCRdb re-derived calls from the 5' RACE reads in MiXCR, one entry per CDR3 protein. Counted here are 39,000 or so distinct CDR3 sequences, 6.5% to 8.5% occurring once; the ten biggest clones make up under 30%. Only a few counts were recorded for this clonotype. The sequenced sample was PBMCs, obtained at surgery. This receptor was obtained from a male donor with early-stage non-small cell lung cancer.

The CDR3 region has the DNA TGTGCCAGTAGTCCCTCGGACAGGGCTGCGTGGGAGACCCAGTACTTC. Translating it yields CASSPSDRAAWETQYF. The rearrangement uses TRBV19 and TRBJ2-5; 8 nucleotides line up with TRBD1. J gave up 5 bases and V 5 bases, and 13 bases lay outside the gene matches. This CDR3 spans 16 amino acids. Germline V gene lookup returns CDR1 LNHDA and CDR2 SQIVND (reference sequence).